These 4 T cell receptor beta chains were sequenced from one sample in a study of blood T cells in healthy people across ages. Primers used in a second PCR of about 7 to 11 cycles were a sample-barcoded 5' primer and a J-beta primer mix. TCRdb processed the 5' RACE reads anew with MiXCR; each CDR3 protein has one entry. The sample includes over 1,500,000 distinct CDR3 sequences, around 50% of them seen just once. Material for sequencing was blood. Receptors were obtained from a woman aged 40 to 50 in good health.

This clonotype was picked up one time. The V gene is TRBV9, the J gene TRBJ2-1; 8 bases fit TRBD2. With 3 bases clipped from V and 8 bases from J, the junction kept 10 bases outside the gene matches. Per the germline V gene, CDR1 is SGDLS and CDR2 is YYNGEE. The CDR3 spans 15 residues. The CDR3 DNA reads TGTGCCAGCAGCGACGCGGGGCTCGGGAGGGATGAGCAGTTCTTC. Its protein is CASSDAGLGRDEQFF. Based on the CDR3 plus reference TRBV9 and TRBJ2-1, the full variable domain is DSGVTQTPKHLITATGQRVTLRCSPRSGDLSVYWYQQSLDQGLQFLIQYYNGEERAKGNILERFSAQQFPDLHSELNLSSLELGDSALYFCASSDAGLGRDEQFFGPGTRLTVL.

This clonotype was counted between two and nine times. This chain connects TRBV6-5 to TRBJ2-5; 9 bases fit TRBD1. This CDR3 comprises 16 residues. The J segment lost 0 bases and the V segment lost 5 bases, leaving 7 bases of the junction unmatched. In germline, CDR1 is MNHEY, CDR2 SVGAGI. CDR3 DNA: TGTGCCAGCAGTCCTGGGACAGGGCCCTACCAAGAGACCCAGTACTTC. This sequence encodes CASSPGTGPYQETQYF.

This clonotype was picked up a small number of times. The chain combines TRBV7-2 with TRBJ1-5; 8 bases map to TRBD1. In germline, CDR1 is SGHTA, CDR2 FQGNSA. The V gene end was trimmed by 5 bases and the J gene end by 6 bases; junction bases not matched to a gene: 3. The CDR3 contains 13 residues. The CDR3 DNA reads as TGTGCCAGCAGCGATGACAGGGGTCAGCCCCAGCATTTT. Amino acids: CASSDDRGQPQHF.

The chain couples TRBV6-1 to TRBJ2-1, with D possibly matching TRBD2 (5 bases). The CDR3 contains 13 residues. V dropped 6 bases and J dropped 7 bases, with 13 bases sitting between them. Germline lookup yields CDR1 MNHNS and CDR2 SASEGT. In DNA, the CDR3 is TGTGCCAGCAGGTCGGTCGGAGGAAATGAGCAGTTCTTC. Translated, it gives CASRSVGGNEQFF.